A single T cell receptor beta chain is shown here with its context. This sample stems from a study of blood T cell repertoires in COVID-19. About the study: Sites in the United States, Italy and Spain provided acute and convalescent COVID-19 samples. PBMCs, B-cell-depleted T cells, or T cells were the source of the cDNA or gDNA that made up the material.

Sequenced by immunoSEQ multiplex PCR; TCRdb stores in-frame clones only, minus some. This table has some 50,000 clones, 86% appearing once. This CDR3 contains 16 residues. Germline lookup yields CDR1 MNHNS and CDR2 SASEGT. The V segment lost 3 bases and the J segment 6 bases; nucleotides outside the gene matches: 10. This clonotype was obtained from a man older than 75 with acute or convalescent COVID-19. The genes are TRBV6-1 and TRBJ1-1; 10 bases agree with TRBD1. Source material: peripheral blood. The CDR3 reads CASSDPRQGAKSEAFF. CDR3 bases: TGTGCCAGCAGTGACCCCAGACAGGGGGCCAAGTCTGAAGCTTTCTTT.